The sequence of this TCR beta chain was determined in a study of blood T cell repertoires in COVID-19. This CDR3 comprises 13 residues. Looked up from germline, CDR1 is DFQATT and CDR2 is SNEGSKA (reference sequence). V was pared by 3 bases and J by 7 bases, with 10 bases between. Participant ages covered roughly 18 to 89 years across 24 US areas. Participant-reported clinical history was the basis for cohort assignment. Data came from immunoSEQ multiplex PCR; TCRdb stores just in-frame clones and leaves some out. The profile shows 110,000 to 150,000 clones, around 86% of them singletons. The sample comprised PBMCs or T cells enriched from blood (not recorded which). The chain joins TRBV20-1 to TRBJ1-6; D gene uncertain. The TCR was taken from a man aged 45-65 years who had recovered from COVID-19. CDR3 in DNA: TGCAGTGCTAGTCAAGGGAGGAATTCACCCCTCCACTTT. It translates to CSASQGRNSPLHF.